Below, 13 T cell receptor beta chains from the same sample are listed, as sequenced in a study of beta chain features in type 1 diabetes (dated by TCRdb to 2017 to 2018). Receptor libraries were prepared by the immunoSEQ multiplex PCR assay. All of the isolated RNA was reverse transcribed with the High Capacity cDNA Reverse Transcription Kit, so expressed TCRB transcripts were sequenced. What TCRdb holds here is the immuneACCESS table cut down to in-frame rearrangements. Part of the clones is not present; checked against another copy, under half of the missing clones reflect an unresolved V gene, and the others are unexplained. The sample profile shows 350,000 to 400,000 clones; roughly 16% of them were found once. Of the sample, approximately 0.02% is held by the ten largest clones. Source material: naive CD4+ T cells from blood. Reading the label with the study, this specimen's cell subset or site is: true naive CD4+ T cells. The receptors shown here come from a woman aged 18-29 years in good health.

There are a few counts of this clone. V gene TRBV25-1 combines with J gene TRBJ2-7; 12 bases match TRBD1. This CDR3 has 13 amino acids. Trimming cost V 6 bases and J 7 bases; bases outside gene matches: 4. Germline V gives CDR1 MGHDK, CDR2 SYGVNS. CDR3 sequence reads: CASRGTGGAEQYF. CDR3 sequence (DNA): TGTGCCAGCAGAGGGACAGGGGGCGCGGAGCAGTACTTC.

This clone has more than one count but fewer than ten. The same CDR3 is also encoded by other DNA sequences in this sample. V is TRBV7-2 and J is TRBJ2-7; 7 bases are a match to TRBD1. Germline V gives CDR1 SGHTA, CDR2 FQGNSA. This CDR3 region has 14 residues. With 5 bases clipped from V and 3 bases from J, the junction kept 7 bases outside the gene matches. CDR3 in DNA: TGTGCCAGCAGCCCCCGGACAGGAGTCTACGAGCAGTACTTC. This sequence encodes CASSPRTGVYEQYF.

The chain employs TRBV7-9 and TRBJ2-7, with D perhaps TRBD1 (7 bases). The germline gives CDR1 SEHNR, CDR2 FQNEAQ (reference sequence). The CDR3 length is 15 residues. The ends were cut back, 3 bases at V and 2 bases at J, with 14 bases in the middle. DNA for the CDR3: TGTGCCAGCAGCTTGGGGGGACAGAGAACCTACGAGCAGTACTTC. Translation gives CASSLGGQRTYEQYF.

The rearrangement uses TRBV5-1 and TRBJ1-5, with TRBD1 matching over 7 bases. V lost 3 bases and J lost 7; bases outside the gene matches: 4. This CDR3 region has 13 residues. The germline CDR1 and CDR2 sequences are SGHRS and YFSETQ. CDR3 residues: CASSSSGGQPQHF. The DNA of the CDR3 is TGCGCCAGCAGCTCATCAGGGGGGCAGCCCCAGCATTTT. Looking up the rest from reference TRBV5-1 and TRBJ1-5 gives the full variable domain: KAGVTQTPRYLIKTRGQQVTLSCSPISGHRSVSWYQQTPGQGLQFLFEYFSETQRNKGNFPGRFSGRQFSNSRSEMNVSTLELGDSALYLCASSSSGGQPQHFGDGTRLSIL.

This chain joins TRBV7-9 and TRBJ2-7; no clear D. The germline gives CDR1 SEHNR, CDR2 FQNEAQ (reference sequence). The CDR3 has 12 amino acids. Trimming left V 1 base short and J 6 bases short, with 7 bases between. Here the CDR3 reads CASSLGGVEQYF. As DNA, the CDR3 is TGTGCCAGCAGCTTAGGAGGCGTCGAGCAGTACTTC.

The chain is built from TRBV19 and TRBJ2-5; D possibly corresponds to TRBD2 (6 bases). CDR1 is LNHDA, CDR2 SQIVND, per germline (reference sequence). CDR3 length: 13 amino acids. The V end lost 5 bases, the J end lost 1 base, and 8 bases lay between the germline ends. CDR3 bases: TGTGCCAGTAGTCCGCGGGGCCAAGAGACCCAGTACTTC. Its translation is CASSPRGQETQYF. The full variable domain, rest sourced from reference TRBV19 and TRBJ2-5, is DGGITQSPKYLFRKEGQNVTLSCEQNLNHDAMYWYRQDPGQGLRLIYYSQIVNDFQKGDIAEGYSVSREKKESFPLTVTSAQKNPTAFYLCASSPRGQETQYFGPGTRLLVL.

Only a few counts were recorded for this clone. Relative to the germline gene, one junction end is altered; a read error may explain this. The genes are TRBV7-7 and TRBJ2-5, with TRBD2 matching 8 bases. The CDR3 is 15 amino acids. Germline CDR1 reads SSHAT; CDR2 reads FNYEAQ (reference sequence). CDR3 amino acids: CASSAAGTSGQTQYF. CDR3 sequence (DNA): TGTGCTAGCAGCGCGGCCGGGACTAGTGGGCAGACCCAGTACTTC.

This chain uses TRBV10-3 with TRBJ2-3, with 7 bases matching TRBD1. The ends lost 2 bases at V and 0 bases at J; junction bases unmatched: 2. CDR3 length: 15 residues. CDR1 and CDR2 from the germline V gene are ENHRY and SYGVKD. This CDR3 reads CAISERGLSTDTQYF. The CDR3 bases are TGTGCCATCAGTGAGAGGGGGCTCAGCACAGATACGCAGTATTTT.

This clone was seen more than once but under ten times. V usage is TRBV20-1 and J usage is TRBJ2-1; D is uncertain. Germline CDR1 and CDR2: DFQATT and SNEGSKA (reference sequence). The CDR3 has 10 residues. The CDR3 is CSRAPNEQFF. The DNA of the CDR3 is TGCAGCCGCGCGCCCAATGAGCAGTTCTTC.

Concerning this clone: One end of the junction does not line up with germline, which may come from a read error. The rearrangement uses TRBV7-7 and TRBJ2-5; 8 positions agree with TRBD1. The germline V gene has CDR1 SSHAT and CDR2 FNYEAQ (reference sequence). There are 14 residues in the CDR3. The CDR3 reads CASSLQTGGETQYF. CDR3 DNA: TGTGCTAGCAGCTTACAAACAGGGGGAGAGACCCAGTACTTC. The full variable domain, with the rest looked up from reference TRBV7-7 and TRBJ2-5, is GAGVSQSPRYKVTKRGQDVTLRCDPISSHATLYWYQQALGQGPEFLTYFNYEAQPDKSGLPSDRFSAERPEGSISTLTIQRTEQRDSAMYRCASSLQTGGETQYFGPGTRLLVL.

The chain employs TRBV27 and TRBJ1-5, with 8 bases that match TRBD1. Germline V gene lookup returns CDR1 MNHEY and CDR2 SMNVEV (reference sequence). The length of the CDR3 is 17 residues. V lost 6 bases to trimming and J lost 3 bases; unmatched junction nucleotides: 13. CDR3 DNA: TGTGCCAGCAGATTCAGGGGGGGACAGGTATTCAATCAGCCCCAGCATTTT. Encoded protein: CASRFRGGQVFNQPQHF.

CDR3 region: CASYGGRGDEKLFF. In nucleotides, the CDR3 is TGTGCCAGCTACGGTGGCAGGGGGGATGAAAAACTGTTTTTT. This chain links TRBV28 with TRBJ1-4; 7 positions agree with TRBD1. V was pared by 8 bases and J by 6 bases, with 9 bases of the junction left unmatched. In germline, CDR1 is MDHEN, CDR2 SYDVKM. This CDR3 spans 14 amino acids.

Only a few counts were recorded for this clone. The genes are TRBV29-1 and TRBJ2-2, with TRBD1 as a possible D gene (6 bases). V was pared by 5 bases and J by 3 bases, with 13 bases between. The CDR3 loop spans 14 amino acids. Germline CDR1 and CDR2: SQVTM and ANQGSEA. CDR3 loop: CSVLQGQDTGELFF. DNA of the CDR3: TGCAGCGTTTTACAGGGTCAAGACACCGGGGAGCTGTTTTTT.